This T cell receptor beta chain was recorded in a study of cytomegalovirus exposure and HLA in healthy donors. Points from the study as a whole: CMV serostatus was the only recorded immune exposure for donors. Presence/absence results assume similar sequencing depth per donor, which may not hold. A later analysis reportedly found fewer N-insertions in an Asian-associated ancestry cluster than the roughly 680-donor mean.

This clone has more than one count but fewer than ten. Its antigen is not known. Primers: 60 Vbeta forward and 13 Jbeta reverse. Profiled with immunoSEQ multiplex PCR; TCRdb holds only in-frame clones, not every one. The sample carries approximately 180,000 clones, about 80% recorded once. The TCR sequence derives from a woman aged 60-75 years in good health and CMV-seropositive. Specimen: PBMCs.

CDR3 nucleotide sequence: TGTGCCAGTAGTGCCAACCCCCGGACAGGGAGGTCAAACATTCAGTACTTC. As protein: CASSANPRTGRSNIQYF. V gene TRBV19 combines with J gene TRBJ2-4, with TRBD1 matching 8 bases. The junction had 15 bases not matched to a gene; V was cut back by 5 bases and J by 6 bases. Germline CDR1 reads LNHDA; CDR2 reads SQIVND (reference sequence). The CDR3 contains 17 residues.